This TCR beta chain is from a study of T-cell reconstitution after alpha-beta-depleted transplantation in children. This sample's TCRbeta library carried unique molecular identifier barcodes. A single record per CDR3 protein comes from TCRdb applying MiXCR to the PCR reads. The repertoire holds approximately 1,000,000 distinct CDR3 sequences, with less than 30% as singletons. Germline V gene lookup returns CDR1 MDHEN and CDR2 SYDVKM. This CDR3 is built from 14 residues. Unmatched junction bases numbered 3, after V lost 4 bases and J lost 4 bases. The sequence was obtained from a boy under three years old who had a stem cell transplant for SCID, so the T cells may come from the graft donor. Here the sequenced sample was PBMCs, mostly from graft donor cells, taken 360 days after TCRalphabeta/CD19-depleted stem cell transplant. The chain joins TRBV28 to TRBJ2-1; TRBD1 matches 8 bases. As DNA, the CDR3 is TGTGCCAGCAGTTGGACAGGGTATTACAATGAGCAGTTCTTC. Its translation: CASSWTGYYNEQFF.